This T cell receptor (beta chain) derives from a study of blood T cell repertoires in COVID-19. Seattle participants joined during active infection and were tracked over time. Per the study methods: Estimation of nucleated cell counts was performed using reference gene primer amplification. This table comes from immunoSEQ multiplex PCR, and its TCRdb copy is limited to in-frame clones, with some not included. That table supplies the V and J calls and clone size; D and trimming were determined from the DNA. The profile shows 250,000 to 350,000 clones, approximately 86% of them singletons. CDR1 is SGHAT, CDR2 FQNNGV, per germline. V gave up 5 bases and J gave up 6 bases; unmatched junction bases: 7. The CDR3 is made up of 16 amino acids.

Source material: peripheral blood. The chain is built from TRBV11-2 and TRBJ2-1; 13 nucleotides align to TRBD2. This TCR was sampled from a human donor with COVID-19, enrolled during active disease. The donor label of this sample is uncertain. The CDR3 reads CASSTTTSGGGNEQFF. As DNA, the CDR3 is TGTGCCAGCAGCACAACCACTAGCGGGGGGGGCAATGAGCAGTTCTTC.